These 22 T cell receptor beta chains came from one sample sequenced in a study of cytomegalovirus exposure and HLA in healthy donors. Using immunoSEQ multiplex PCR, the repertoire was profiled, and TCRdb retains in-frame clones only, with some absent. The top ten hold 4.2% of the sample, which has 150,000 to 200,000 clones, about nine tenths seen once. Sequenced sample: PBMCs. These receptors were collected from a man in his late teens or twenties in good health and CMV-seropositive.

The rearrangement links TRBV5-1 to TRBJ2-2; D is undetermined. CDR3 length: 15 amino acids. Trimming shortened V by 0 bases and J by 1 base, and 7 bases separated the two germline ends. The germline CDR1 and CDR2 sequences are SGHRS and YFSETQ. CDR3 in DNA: TGCGCCAGCAGCTTGGCCTACGGGAACACCGGGGAGCTGTTTTTT. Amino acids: CASSLAYGNTGELFF.

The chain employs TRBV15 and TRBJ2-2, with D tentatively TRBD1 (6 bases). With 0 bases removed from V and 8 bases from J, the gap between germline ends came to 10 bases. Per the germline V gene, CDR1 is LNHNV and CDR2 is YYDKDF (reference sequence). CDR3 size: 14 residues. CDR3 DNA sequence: TGTGCCACCAGCAGAGACTATGGACAGGGGGAGCTGTTTTTT. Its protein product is CATSRDYGQGELFF.

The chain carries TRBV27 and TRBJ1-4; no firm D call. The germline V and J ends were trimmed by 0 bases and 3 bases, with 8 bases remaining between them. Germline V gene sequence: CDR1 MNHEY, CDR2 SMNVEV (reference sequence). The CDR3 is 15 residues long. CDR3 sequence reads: CASSLSAGPNEKLFF. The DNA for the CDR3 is TGTGCCAGCAGTTTATCGGCAGGCCCTAATGAAAAACTGTTTTTT.

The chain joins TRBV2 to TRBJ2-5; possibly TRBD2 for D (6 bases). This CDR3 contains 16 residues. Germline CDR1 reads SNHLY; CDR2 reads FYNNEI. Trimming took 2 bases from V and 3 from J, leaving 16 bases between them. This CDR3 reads CASSEFDSGTKETQYF. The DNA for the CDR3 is TGTGCCAGCAGTGAATTCGATAGCGGAACCAAAGAGACCCAGTACTTC.

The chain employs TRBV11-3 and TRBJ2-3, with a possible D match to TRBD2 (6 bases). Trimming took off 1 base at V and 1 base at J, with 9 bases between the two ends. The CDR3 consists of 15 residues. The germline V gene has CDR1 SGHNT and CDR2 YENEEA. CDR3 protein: CASSLGWGGTDTQYF. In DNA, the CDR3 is TGTGCCAGCAGCTTAGGCTGGGGGGGCACAGATACGCAGTATTTT.

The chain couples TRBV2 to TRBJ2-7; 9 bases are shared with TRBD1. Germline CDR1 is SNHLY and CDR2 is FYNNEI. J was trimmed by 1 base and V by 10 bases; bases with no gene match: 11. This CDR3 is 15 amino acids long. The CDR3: CATGTDGTGSYEQYF. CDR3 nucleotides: TGTGCCACGGGCACAGACGGGACAGGGTCCTACGAGCAGTACTTC. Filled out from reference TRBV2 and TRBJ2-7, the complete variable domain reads EPEVTQTPSHQVTQMGQEVILRCVPISNHLYFYWYRQILGQKVEFLVSFYNNEISEKSEIFDDQFSVERPDGSNFTLKIRSTKLEDSAMYFCATGTDGTGSYEQYFGPGTRLTVT.

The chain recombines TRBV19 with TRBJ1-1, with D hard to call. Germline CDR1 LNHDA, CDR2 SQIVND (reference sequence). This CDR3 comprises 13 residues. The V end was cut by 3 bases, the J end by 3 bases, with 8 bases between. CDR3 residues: CASSINGDTEAFF. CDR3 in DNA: TGTGCCAGTAGTATTAACGGGGACACTGAAGCTTTCTTT.

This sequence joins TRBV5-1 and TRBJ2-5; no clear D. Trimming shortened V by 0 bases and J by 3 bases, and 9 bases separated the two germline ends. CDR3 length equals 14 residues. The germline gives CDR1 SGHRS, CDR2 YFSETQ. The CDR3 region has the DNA TGCGCCAGCAGCTTGGGACGAGGAAAAGAGACCCAGTACTTC. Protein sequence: CASSLGRGKETQYF.

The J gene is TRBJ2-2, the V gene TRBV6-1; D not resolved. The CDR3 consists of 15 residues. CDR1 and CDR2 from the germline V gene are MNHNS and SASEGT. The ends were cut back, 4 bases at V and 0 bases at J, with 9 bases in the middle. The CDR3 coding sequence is TGTGCCAGCAGTGGTCGCCAGGCGAACACCGGGGAGCTGTTTTTT. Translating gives CASSGRQANTGELFF.

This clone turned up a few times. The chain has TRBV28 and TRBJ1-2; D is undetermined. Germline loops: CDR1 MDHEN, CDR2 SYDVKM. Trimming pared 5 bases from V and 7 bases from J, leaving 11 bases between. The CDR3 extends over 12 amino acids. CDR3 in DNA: TGTGCCAGCAGTCTGAGGGCGGGTGGCTACACCTTC. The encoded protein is CASSLRAGGYTF.

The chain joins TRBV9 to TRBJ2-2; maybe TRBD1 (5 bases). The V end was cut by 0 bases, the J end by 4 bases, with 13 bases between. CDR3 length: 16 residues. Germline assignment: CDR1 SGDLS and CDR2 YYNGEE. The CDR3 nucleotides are TGTGCCAGCAGCGTAGTTCAGGGTTCGGGCACCGGGGAGCTGTTTTTT. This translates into CASSVVQGSGTGELFF.

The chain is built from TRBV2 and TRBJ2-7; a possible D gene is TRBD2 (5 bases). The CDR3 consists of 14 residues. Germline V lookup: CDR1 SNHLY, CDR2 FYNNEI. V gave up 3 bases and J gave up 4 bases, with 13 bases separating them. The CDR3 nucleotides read TGTGCCAGCAGTGAGGGTCGAGGAGGTTACGAGCAGTACTTC. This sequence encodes CASSEGRGGYEQYF.

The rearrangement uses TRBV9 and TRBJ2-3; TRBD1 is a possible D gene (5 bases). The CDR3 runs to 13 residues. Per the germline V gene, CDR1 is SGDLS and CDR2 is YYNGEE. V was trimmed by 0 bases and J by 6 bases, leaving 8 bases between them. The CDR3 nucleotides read TGTGCCAGCAGCGTAGACAGGTCCGATACGCAGTATTTT. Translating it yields CASSVDRSDTQYF.

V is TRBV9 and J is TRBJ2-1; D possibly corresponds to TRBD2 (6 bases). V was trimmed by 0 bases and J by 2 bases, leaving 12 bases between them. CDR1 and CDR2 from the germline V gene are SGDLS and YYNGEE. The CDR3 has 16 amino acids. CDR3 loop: CASSVAWRAAYNEQFF. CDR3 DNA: TGTGCCAGCAGCGTAGCGTGGAGGGCCGCCTACAATGAGCAGTTCTTC.

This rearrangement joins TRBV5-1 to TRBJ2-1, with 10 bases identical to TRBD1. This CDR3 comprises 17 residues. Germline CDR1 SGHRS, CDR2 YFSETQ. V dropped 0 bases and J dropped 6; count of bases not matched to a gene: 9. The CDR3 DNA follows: TGCGCCAGCAGCTTGGGGGCCGGGACAGGGGTTTTCAATGAGCAGTTCTTC. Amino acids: CASSLGAGTGVFNEQFF. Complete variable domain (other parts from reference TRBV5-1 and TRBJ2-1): KAGVTQTPRYLIKTRGQQVTLSCSPISGHRSVSWYQQTPGQGLQFLFEYFSETQRNKGNFPGRFSGRQFSNSRSEMNVSTLELGDSALYLCASSLGAGTGVFNEQFFGPGTRLTVL.

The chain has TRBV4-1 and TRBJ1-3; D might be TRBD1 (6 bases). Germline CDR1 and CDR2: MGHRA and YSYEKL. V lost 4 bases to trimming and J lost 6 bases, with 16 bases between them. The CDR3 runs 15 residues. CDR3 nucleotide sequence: TGCGCCAGCAGCCCAGATACCAACAGGGCAAACACCATATATTTT. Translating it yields CASSPDTNRANTIYF.

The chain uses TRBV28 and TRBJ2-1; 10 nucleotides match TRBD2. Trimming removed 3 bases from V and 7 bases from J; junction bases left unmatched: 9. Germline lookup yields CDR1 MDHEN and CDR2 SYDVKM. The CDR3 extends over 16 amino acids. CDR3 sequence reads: CASSFTSGTVGNEQFF. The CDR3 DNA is TGTGCCAGCAGTTTTACTAGCGGGACTGTGGGGAATGAGCAGTTCTTC.

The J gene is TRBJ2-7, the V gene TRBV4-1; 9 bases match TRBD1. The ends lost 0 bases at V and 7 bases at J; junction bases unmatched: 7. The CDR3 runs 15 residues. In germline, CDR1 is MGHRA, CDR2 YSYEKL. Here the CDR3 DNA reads TGCGCCAGCAGCCAAGATGTACAGGGGGCGGGGGAGCAGTACTTC. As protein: CASSQDVQGAGEQYF.

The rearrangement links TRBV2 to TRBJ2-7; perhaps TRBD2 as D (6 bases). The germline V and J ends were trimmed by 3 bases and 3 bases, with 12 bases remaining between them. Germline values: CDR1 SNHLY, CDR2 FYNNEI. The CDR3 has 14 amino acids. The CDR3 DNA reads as TGTGCCAGCAGTGATCTTTTCGGGGGCTACGAGCAGTACTTC. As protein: CASSDLFGGYEQYF.

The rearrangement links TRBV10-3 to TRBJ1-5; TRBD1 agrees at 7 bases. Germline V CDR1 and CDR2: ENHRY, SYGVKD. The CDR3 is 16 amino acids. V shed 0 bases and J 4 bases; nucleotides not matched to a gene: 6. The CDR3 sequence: CAISESGDSRNQPQHF. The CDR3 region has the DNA TGTGCCATCAGTGAGTCCGGGGACAGTAGGAATCAGCCCCAGCATTTT.

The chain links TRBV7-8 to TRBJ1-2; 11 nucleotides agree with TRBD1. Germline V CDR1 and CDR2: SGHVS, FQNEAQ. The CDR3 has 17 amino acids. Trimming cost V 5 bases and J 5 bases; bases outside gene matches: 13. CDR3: CASSAPPRTGGGYGYTF. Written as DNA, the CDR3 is TGTGCCAGCAGCGCACCCCCGCGGACAGGGGGCGGGTATGGCTACACCTTC. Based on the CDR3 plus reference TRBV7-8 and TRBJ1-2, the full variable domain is GAGVSQSPRYKVAKRGQDVALRCDPISGHVSLFWYQQALGQGPEFLTYFQNEAQLDKSGLPSDRFFAERPEGSVSTLKIQRTQQEDSAVYLCASSAPPRTGGGYGYTFGSGTRLTVV.

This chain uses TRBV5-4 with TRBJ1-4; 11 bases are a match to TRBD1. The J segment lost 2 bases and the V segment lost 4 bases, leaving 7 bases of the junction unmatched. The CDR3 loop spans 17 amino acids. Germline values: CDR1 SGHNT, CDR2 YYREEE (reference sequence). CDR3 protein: CASSPGQGAFTNEKLFF. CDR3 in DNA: TGTGCCAGCAGCCCTGGACAGGGGGCGTTCACTAATGAAAAACTGTTTTTT.